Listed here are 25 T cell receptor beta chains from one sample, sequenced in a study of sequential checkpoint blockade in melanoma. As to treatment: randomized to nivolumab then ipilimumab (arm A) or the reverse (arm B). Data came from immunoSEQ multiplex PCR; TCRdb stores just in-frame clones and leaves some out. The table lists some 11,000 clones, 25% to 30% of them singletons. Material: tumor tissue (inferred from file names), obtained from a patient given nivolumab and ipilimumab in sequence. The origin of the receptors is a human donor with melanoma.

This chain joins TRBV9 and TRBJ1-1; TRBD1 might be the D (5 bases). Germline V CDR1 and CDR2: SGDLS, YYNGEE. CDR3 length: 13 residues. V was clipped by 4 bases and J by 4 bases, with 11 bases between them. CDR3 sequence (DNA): TGTGCCAGCAGCCCCGGCGGGGGCACTGAAGCTTTCTTT. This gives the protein CASSPGGGTEAFF.

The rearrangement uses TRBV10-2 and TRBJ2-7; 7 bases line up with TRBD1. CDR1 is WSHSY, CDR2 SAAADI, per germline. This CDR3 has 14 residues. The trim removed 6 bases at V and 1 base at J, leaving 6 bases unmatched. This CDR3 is CASRDRALSYEQYF. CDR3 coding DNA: TGCGCCAGCAGAGACAGGGCCTTGTCCTACGAGCAGTACTTC.

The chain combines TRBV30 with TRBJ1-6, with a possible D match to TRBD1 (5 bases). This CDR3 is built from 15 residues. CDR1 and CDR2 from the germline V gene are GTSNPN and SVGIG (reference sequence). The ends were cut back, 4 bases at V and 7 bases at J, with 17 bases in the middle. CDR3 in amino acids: CAWTHPGLTNSPLHF. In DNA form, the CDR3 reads TGTGCCTGGACCCACCCGGGACTAACGAATTCACCCCTCCACTTT.

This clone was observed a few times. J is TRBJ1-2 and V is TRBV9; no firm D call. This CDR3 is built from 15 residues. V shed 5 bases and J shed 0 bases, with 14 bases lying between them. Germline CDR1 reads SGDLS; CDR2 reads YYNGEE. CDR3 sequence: CASSELRLANYGYTF. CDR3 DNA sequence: TGTGCCAGCAGTGAACTACGGTTAGCTAACTATGGCTACACCTTC.

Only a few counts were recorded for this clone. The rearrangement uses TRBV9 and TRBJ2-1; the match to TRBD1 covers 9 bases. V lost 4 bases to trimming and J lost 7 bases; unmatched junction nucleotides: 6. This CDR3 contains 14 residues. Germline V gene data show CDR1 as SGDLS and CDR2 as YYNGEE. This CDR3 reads CASSTAGQGNEQFF. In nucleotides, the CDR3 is TGTGCCAGCAGCACAGCGGGACAGGGAAATGAGCAGTTCTTC.

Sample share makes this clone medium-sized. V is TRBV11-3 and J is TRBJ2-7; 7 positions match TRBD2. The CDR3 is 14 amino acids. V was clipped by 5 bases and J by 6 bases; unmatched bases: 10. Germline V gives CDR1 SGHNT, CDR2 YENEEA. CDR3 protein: CASSPLTSVGEQYF. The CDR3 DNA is TGTGCCAGCAGCCCCCTAACTAGCGTAGGCGAGCAGTACTTC.

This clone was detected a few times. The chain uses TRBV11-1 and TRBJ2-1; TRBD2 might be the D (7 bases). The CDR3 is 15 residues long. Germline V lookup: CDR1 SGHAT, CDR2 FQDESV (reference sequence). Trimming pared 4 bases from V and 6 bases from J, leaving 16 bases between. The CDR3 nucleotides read TGTGCCAGCAGCTCAATAGGACTAGGGGGCAATGAGCAGTTCTTC. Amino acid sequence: CASSSIGLGGNEQFF. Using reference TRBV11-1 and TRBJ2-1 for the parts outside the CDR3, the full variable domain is EAEVAQSPRYKITEKSQAVAFWCDPISGHATLYWYRQILGQGPELLVQFQDESVVDDSQLPKDRFSAERLKGVDSTLKIQPAELGDSAMYLCASSSIGLGGNEQFFGPGTRLTVL.

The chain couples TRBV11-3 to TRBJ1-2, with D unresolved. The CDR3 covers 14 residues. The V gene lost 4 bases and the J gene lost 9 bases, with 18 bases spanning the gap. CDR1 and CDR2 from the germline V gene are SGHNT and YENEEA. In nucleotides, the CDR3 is TGTGCCAGCAGCTCCCCCTTCGGACGTATAAGCTACACCTTC. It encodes CASSSPFGRISYTF.

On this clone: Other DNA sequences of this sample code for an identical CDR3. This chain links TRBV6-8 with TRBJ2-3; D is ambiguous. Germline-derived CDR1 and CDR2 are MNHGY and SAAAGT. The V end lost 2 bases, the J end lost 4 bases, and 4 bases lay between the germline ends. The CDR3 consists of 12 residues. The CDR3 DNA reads TGTGCCAGCAGTTACCGAGCAGATACGCAGTATTTT. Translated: CASSYRADTQYF.

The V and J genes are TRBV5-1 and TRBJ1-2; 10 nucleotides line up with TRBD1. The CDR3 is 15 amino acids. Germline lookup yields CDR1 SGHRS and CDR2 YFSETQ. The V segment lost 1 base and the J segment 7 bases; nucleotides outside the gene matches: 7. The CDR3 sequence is CASSLTGTGVGGYTF. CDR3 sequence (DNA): TGCGCCAGCAGCTTGACAGGGACAGGGGTCGGTGGCTACACCTTC.

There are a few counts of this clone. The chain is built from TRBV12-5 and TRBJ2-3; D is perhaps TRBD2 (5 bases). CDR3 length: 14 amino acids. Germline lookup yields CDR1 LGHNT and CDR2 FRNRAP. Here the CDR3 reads CASADSSRTDTQYF. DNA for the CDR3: TGTGCCAGCGCGGACTCTTCCCGCACAGATACGCAGTATTTT.

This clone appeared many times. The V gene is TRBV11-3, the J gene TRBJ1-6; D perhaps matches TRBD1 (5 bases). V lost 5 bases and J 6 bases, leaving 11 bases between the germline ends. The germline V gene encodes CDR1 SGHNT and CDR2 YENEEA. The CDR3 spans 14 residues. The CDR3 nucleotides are TGTGCCAGCAGCACGAGACAGACTAATTCACCCCTCCACTTT. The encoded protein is CASSTRQTNSPLHF.

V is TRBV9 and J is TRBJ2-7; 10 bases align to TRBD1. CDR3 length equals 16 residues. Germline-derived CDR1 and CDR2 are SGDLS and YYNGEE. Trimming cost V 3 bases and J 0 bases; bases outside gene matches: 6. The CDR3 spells CASSEGQGPSSYEQYF. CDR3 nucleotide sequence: TGTGCCAGCAGCGAGGGACAGGGGCCCAGCTCCTACGAGCAGTACTTC. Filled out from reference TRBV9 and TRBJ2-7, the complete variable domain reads DSGVTQTPKHLITATGQRVTLRCSPRSGDLSVYWYQQSLDQGLQFLIQYYNGEERAKGNILERFSAQQFPDLHSELNLSSLELGDSALYFCASSEGQGPSSYEQYFGPGTRLTVT.

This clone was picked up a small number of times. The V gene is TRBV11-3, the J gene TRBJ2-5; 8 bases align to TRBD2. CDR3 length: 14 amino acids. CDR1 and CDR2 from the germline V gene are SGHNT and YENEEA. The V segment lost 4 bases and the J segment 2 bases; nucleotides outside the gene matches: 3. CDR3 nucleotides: TGTGCCAGCAGCTATAGCGGGATACAAGAGACCCAGTACTTC. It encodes CASSYSGIQETQYF.

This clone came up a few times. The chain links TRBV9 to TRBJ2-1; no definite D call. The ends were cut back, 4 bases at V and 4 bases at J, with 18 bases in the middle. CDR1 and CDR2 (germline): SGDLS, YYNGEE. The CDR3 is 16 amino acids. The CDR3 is CASSSPSGPKYNEQFF. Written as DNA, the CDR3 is TGTGCCAGCAGCTCACCTTCCGGGCCGAAATACAATGAGCAGTTCTTC.

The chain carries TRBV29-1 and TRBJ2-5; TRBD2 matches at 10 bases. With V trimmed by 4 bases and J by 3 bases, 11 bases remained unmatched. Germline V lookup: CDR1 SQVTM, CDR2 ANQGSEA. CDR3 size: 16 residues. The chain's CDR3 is CSVALTSGETKETQYF. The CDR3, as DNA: TGCAGCGTTGCTCTCACTAGCGGGGAAACCAAAGAGACCCAGTACTTC.

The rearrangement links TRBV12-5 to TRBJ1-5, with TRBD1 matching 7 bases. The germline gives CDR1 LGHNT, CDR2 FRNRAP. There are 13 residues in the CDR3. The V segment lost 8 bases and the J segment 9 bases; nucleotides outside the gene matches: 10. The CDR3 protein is CASSQGVRRPQHF. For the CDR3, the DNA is TGTGCTAGTAGCCAGGGGGTCCGGAGGCCCCAGCATTTT.

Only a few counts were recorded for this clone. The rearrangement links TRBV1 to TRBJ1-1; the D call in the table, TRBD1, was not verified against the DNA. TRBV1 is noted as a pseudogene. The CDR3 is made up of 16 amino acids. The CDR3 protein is CASSQDPRGASTEAFF. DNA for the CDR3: TGCGCCAGCAGCCAAGATCCCAGGGGGGCCTCGACTGAAGCTTTCTTT.

This chain's CDR3 is CASSQDPPGLREKLFF. The CDR3 DNA is TGTGCCAGCTCCCAAGACCCGCCGGGTTTACGTGAAAAACTGTTTTTT. This chain joins TRBV18 and TRBJ1-4; D is unclear. Germline V lookup: CDR1 KGHSH, CDR2 LQKENI. Trimming left V 6 bases short and J 7 bases short, with 21 bases between. The CDR3 runs to 16 residues.

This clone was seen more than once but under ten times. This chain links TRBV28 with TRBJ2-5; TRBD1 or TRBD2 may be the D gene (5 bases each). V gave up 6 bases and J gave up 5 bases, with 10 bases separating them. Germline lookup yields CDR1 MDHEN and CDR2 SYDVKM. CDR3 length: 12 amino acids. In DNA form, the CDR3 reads TGTGCCAGCAGGAGGGGTCAGGAGACCCAGTACTTC. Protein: CASRRGQETQYF. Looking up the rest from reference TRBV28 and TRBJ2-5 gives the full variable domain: DVKVTQSSRYLVKRTGEKVFLECVQDMDHENMFWYRQDPGLGLRLIYFSYDVKMKEKGDIPEGYSVSREKKERFSLILESASTNQTSMYLCASRRGQETQYFGPGTRLLVL.

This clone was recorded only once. The CDR3 DNA sequence: TGTGCCAGTAGTATTGGGGGGGGCGCGGATACGCAGTATTTT. Translated, it gives CASSIGGGADTQYF. V is TRBV19 and J is TRBJ2-3; D perhaps matches TRBD2 (7 bases). Trimming left V 3 bases short and J 6 bases short, with 13 bases between. CDR1 is LNHDA and CDR2 is SQIVND in the germline V gene (reference sequence). CDR3 length equals 14 residues.

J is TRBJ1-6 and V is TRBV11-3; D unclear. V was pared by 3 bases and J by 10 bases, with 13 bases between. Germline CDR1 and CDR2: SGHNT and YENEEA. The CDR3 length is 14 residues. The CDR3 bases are TGTGCCAGCAGCTTGACGAACCCGGGATCACCCCTCCACTTT. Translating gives CASSLTNPGSPLHF.

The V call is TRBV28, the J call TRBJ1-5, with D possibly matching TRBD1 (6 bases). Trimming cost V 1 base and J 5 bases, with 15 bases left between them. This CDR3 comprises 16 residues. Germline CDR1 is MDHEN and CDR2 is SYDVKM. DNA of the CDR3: TGTGCCAGCAGTTTATTTCCCCCGGACAGTTATCAGCCCCAGCATTTT. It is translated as CASSLFPPDSYQPQHF.

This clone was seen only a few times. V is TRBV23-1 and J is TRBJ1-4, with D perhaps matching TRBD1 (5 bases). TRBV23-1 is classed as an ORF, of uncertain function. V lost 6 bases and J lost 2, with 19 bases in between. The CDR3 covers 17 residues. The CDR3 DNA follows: TGCGCCAGCAGCCAAATTCAATCGGGACGGACTAATGAAAAACTGTTTTTT. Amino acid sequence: CASSQIQSGRTNEKLFF.

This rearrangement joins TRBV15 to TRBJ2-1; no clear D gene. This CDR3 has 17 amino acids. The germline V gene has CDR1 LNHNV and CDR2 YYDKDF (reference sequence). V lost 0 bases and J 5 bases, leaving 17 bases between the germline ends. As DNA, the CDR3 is TGTGCCACCAGCAGAGATAATAGAGTGTATCTCAACAATGAGCAGTTCTTC. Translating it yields CATSRDNRVYLNNEQFF.